The T cell receptor beta chain described here comes from a study of OX40 agonist ivuxolimab in advanced cancers. Overall study context: Patients were given ivuxolimab, an antibody that agonizes OX40 (CD134). Ivuxolimab was administered intravenously to patients at 0.01 to 10 mg/kg every 2 weeks. Dose-escalation patients suffered from hepatocellular carcinoma, melanoma, renal cell or head and neck cancer. Study observations and caveats: Averaging showed that CD8+ T cells had more expanded clones than CD4+ did.

Germline values: CDR1 MNHEY, CDR2 SVGAGI. The J segment lost 8 bases and the V segment lost 0 bases, leaving 8 bases of the junction unmatched. CDR3 length equals 15 residues. Some clones are missing from TCRdb's copy, which holds only in-frame ones; the method was immunoSEQ multiplex PCR. Of around 79,000 clones in the sample, roughly 91% were seen once. As to this clone: The antigen is not known.

This material consisted of CD4+ or CD8+ T cells sorted from blood, taken in a trial of the OX40 agonist ivuxolimab. The receptor was derived from an adult with an advanced solid tumor such as melanoma, head and neck, liver or kidney cancer. The rearrangement links TRBV6-5 to TRBJ2-7; 9 bases fit TRBD1. Here the CDR3 reads CASSYSPETGGQQYF. The CDR3 DNA sequence: TGTGCCAGCAGTTACTCACCCGAGACAGGGGGGCAGCAGTACTTC.